The T cell receptor (beta chain) described here comes from a study of cytomegalovirus exposure and HLA in healthy donors. The study's findings and limits: TCR sequences were mostly rare, though some public TCRs occurred in many donors. The classifier was said to identify cytomegalovirus status with high specificity and sensitivity.

About this clone: As yet, its antigen is unknown.

The germline gives CDR1 SGHRS, CDR2 YFSETQ. The CDR3 runs 14 residues. V lost 3 bases, J lost 1 base, and 10 bases lay in between. Separate from the roughly 730-subject first cohort, the roughly 120-subject validation cohort was the one that the donors belonged to. Sequencing used immunoSEQ multiplex PCR; TCRdb keeps in-frame clones, though not all of them. The top ten clones hold 0.95% to 1.5% of a sample with approximately 200,000 clones, roughly 81% of them seen once. Sequencing was performed on PBMCs. The chain joins TRBV5-1 to TRBJ1-1; TRBD1 might be the D (5 bases). This TCR came from a woman aged 30 to 39 in good health and CMV-seronegative. The chain's CDR3 is CASSSTTANTEAFF. The CDR3 bases are TGCGCCAGCAGCTCAACGACAGCGAACACTGAAGCTTTCTTT.